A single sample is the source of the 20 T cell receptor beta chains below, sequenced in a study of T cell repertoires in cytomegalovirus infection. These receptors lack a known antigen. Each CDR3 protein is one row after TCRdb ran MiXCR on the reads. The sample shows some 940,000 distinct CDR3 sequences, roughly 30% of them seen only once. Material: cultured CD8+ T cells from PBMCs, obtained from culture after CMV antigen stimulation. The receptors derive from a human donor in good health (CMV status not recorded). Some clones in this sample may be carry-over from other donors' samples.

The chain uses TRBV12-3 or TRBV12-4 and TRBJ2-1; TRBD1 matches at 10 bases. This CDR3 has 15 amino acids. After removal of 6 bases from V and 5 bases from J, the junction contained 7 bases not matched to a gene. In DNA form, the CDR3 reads TGTGCCAGCAGGTCCCGGGACAGGGGCCACAATGAGCAGTTCTTC. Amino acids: CASRSRDRGHNEQFF.

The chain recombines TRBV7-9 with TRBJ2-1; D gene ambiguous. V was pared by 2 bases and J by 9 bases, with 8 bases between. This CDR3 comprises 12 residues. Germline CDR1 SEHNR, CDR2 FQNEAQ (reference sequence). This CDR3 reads CASSLSFFEQFF. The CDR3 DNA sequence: TGTGCCAGCAGCTTATCGTTTTTTGAGCAGTTCTTC.

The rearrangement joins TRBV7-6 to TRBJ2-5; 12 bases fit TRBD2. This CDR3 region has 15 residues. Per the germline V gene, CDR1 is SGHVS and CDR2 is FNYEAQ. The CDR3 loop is CASGSGTSGWETQYF. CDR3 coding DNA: TGTGCTAGCGGCTCCGGGACTAGCGGGTGGGAGACCCAGTACTTC.

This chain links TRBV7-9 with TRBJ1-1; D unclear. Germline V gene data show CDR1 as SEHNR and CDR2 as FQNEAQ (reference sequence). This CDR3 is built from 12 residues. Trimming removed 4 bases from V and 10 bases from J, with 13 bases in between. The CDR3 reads CASSSGDTLAFF. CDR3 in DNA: TGTGCCAGCAGCTCCGGCGATACCCTAGCTTTCTTT.

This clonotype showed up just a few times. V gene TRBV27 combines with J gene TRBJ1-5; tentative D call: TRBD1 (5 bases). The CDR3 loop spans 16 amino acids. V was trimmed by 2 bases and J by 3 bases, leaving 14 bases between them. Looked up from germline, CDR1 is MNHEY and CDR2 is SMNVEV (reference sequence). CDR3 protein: CASSLHPREVNQPQHF. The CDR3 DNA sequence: TGTGCCAGCAGTTTACATCCCAGGGAGGTCAATCAGCCCCAGCATTTT.

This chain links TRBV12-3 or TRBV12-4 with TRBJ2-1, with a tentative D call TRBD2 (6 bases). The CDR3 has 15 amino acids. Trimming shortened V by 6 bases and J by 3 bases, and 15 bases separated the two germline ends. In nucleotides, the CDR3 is TGTGCCAGCAGGGACGGGACTTACAACTACAATGAGCAGTTCTTC. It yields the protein CASRDGTYNYNEQFF.

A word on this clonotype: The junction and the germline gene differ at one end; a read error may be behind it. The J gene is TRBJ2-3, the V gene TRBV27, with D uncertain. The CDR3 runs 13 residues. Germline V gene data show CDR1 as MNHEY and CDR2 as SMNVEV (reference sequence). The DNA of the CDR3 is TGTGCCAGCGGTTTCACCACAATTGGTACGCAGTATTTT. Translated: CASGFTTIGTQYF.

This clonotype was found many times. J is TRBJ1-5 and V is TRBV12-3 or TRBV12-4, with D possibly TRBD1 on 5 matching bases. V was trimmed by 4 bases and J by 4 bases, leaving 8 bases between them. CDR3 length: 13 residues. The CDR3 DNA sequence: TGTGCCAGCAGTTCAGGGCTAAATCAGCCCCAGCATTTT. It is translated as CASSSGLNQPQHF.

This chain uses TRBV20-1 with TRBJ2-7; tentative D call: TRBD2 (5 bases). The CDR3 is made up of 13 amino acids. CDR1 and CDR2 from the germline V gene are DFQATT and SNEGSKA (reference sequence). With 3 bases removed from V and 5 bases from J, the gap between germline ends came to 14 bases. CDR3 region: CSARVTRGNEQYF. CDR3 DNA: TGCAGTGCTAGGGTGACCCGGGGAAACGAGCAGTACTTC.

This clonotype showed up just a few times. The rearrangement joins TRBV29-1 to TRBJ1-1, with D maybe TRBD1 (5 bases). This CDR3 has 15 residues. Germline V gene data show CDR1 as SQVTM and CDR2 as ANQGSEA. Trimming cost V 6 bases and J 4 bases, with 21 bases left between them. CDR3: CSVKGHDSGGTEAFF. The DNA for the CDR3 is TGCAGCGTCAAAGGACACGACTCTGGGGGCACTGAAGCTTTCTTT.

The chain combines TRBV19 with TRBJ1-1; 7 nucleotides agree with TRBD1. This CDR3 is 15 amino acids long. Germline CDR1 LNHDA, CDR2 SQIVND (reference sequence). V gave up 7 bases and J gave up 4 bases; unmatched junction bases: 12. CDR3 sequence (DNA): TGTGCCAGTATCCTCACAGGGGCGTCGGGCACTGAAGCTTTCTTT. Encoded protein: CASILTGASGTEAFF.

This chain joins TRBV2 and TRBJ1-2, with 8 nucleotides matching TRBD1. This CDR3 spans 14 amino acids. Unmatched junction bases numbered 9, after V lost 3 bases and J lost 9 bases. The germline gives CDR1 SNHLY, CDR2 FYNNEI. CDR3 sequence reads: CASSDPDRVHRYTF. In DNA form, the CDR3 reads TGTGCCAGCAGTGACCCGGACAGGGTTCACCGCTACACCTTC.

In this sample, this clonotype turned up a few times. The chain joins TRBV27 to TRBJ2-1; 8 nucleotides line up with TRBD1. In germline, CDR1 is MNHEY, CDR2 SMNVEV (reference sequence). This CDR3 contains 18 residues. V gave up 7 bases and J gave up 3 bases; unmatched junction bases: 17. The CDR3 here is CASIIRGRGSLNYNEQFF. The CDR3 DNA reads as TGTGCCAGCATCATCAGGGGGCGCGGAAGTCTGAACTACAATGAGCAGTTCTTC.

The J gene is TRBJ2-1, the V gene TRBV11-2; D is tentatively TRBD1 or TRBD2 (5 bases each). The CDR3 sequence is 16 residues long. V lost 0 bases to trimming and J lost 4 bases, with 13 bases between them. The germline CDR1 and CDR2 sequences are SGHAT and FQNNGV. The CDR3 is CASSLEGVTGYNEQFF. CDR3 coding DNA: TGTGCCAGCAGCTTAGAGGGGGTAACGGGGTACAATGAGCAGTTCTTC.

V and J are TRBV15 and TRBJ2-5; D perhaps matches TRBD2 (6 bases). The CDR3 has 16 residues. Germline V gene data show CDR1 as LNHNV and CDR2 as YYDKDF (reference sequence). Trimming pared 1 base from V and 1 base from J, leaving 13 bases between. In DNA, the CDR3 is TGTGCCACCAGCAGAGCCGGGACTCTTAGCCAAGAGACCCAGTACTTC. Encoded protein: CATSRAGTLSQETQYF.

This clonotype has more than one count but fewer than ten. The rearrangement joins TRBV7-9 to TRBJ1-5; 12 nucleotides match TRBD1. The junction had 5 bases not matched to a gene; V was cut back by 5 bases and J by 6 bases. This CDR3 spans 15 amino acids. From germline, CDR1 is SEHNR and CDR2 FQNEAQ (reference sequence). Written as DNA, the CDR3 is TGTGCCAGCAGCCCAGGGACAGGGGGCTTTCAGCCCCAGCATTTT. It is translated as CASSPGTGGFQPQHF.

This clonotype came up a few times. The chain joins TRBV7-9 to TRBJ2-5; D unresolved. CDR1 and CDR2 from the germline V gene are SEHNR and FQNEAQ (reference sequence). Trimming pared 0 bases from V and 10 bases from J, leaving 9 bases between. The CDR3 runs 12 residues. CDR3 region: CASSLANADQYF. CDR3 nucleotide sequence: TGTGCCAGCAGCTTAGCGAATGCAGACCAGTACTTC.

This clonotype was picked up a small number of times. CDR3 protein: CASRSGEGEQYF. The CDR3 DNA reads as TGTGCCAGCAGGTCGGGAGAAGGCGAGCAGTACTTC. This chain uses TRBV7-6 with TRBJ2-7; TRBD2 might be the D (6 bases). V was pared by 6 bases and J by 6 bases, with 12 bases between. Germline-derived CDR1 and CDR2 are SGHVS and FNYEAQ. The CDR3 is 12 amino acids.

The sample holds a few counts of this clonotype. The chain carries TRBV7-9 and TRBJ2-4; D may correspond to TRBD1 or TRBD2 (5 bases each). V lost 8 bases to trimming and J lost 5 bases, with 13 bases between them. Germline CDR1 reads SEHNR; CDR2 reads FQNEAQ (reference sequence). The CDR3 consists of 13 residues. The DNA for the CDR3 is TGTGCCAGCTACTCGGGGCCTCAAAACATTCAGTACTTC. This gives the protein CASYSGPQNIQYF.

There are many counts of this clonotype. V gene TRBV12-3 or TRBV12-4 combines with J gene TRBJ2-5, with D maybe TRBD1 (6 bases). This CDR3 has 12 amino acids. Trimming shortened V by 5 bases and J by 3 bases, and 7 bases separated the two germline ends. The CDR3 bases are TGTGCCAGCAGTCGGACAGAAGAGACCCAGTACTTC. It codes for CASSRTEETQYF.